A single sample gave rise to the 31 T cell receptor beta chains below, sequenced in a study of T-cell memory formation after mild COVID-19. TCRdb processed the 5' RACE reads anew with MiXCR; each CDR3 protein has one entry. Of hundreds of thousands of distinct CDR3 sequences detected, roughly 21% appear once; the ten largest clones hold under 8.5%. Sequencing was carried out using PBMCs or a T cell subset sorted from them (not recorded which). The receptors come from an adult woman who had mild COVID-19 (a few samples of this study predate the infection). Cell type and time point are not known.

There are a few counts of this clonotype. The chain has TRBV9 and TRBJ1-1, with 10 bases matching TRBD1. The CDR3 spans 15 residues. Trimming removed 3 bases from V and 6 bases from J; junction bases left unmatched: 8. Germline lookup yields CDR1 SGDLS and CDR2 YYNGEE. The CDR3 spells CASSARQGAKSEAFF. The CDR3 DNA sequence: TGTGCCAGCAGCGCGAGACAGGGGGCTAAATCTGAAGCTTTCTTT.

This CDR3 reads CASSQVAGVGYEQYF. For the CDR3, the DNA is TGCGCCAGCAGCCAAGTAGCGGGAGTAGGATACGAGCAGTACTTC. J is TRBJ2-7 and V is TRBV4-3; 9 positions match TRBD2. The V and J ends lost 1 base and 4 bases, in that order; junction bases with no gene match: 5. Germline CDR1 and CDR2: LGHNA and YSLEER. This CDR3 is built from 15 residues.

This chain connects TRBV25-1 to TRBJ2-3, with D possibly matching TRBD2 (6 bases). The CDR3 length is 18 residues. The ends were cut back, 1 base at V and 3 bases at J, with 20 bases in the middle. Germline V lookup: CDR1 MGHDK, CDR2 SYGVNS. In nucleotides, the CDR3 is TGTGCCAGCAGTGAATCACGCGAACTGTTGGGGGGAACAGATACGCAGTATTTT. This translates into CASSESRELLGGTDTQYF.

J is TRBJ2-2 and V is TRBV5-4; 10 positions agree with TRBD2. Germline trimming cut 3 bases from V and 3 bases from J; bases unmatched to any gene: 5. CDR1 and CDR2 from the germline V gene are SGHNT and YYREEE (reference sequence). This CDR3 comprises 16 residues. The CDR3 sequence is CASSSGTSVYTGELFF. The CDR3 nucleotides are TGTGCCAGCAGCTCGGGGACTAGCGTGTACACCGGGGAGCTGTTTTTT.

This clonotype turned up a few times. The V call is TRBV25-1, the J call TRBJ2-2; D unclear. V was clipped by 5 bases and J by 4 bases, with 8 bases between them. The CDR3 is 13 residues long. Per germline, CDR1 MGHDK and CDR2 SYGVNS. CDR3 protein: CASSPIGTGELFF. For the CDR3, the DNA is TGTGCCAGCAGTCCCATCGGCACCGGGGAGCTGTTTTTT.

The CDR3 DNA sequence: TGCGCCAGCAGCGGGGACAGGGGGCTGGGCACTGAAGCTTTCTTT. The encoded protein is CASSGDRGLGTEAFF. The rearrangement uses TRBV5-1 and TRBJ1-1; 12 bases align to TRBD1. The CDR3 covers 15 residues. CDR1 and CDR2 from the germline V gene are SGHRS and YFSETQ. Losses at the gene ends were 4 bases for V and 4 bases for J; bases not matched to a gene: 5. The whole variable domain, remainder taken from reference TRBV5-1 and TRBJ1-1, is KAGVTQTPRYLIKTRGQQVTLSCSPISGHRSVSWYQQTPGQGLQFLFEYFSETQRNKGNFPGRFSGRQFSNSRSEMNVSTLELGDSALYLCASSGDRGLGTEAFFGQGTRLTVV.

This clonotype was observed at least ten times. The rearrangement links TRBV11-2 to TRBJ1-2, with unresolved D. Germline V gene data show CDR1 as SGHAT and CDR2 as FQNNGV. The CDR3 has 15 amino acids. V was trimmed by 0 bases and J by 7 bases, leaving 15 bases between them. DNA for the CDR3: TGTGCCAGCAGCTTAGATTGGGCAGAGTGGACTGGCTACACCTTC. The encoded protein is CASSLDWAEWTGYTF.

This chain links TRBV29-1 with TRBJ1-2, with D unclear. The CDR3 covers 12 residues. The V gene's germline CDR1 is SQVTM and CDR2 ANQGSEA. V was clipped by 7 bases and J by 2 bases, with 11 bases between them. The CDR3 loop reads CSARHDNYGYTF. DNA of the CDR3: TGCAGCGCTCGACATGACAACTATGGCTACACCTTC. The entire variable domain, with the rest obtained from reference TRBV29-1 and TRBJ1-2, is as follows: SAVISQKPSRDICQRGTSLTIQCQVDSQVTMMFWYRQQPGQSLTLIATANQGSEATYESGFVIDKFPISRPNLTFSTLTVSNMSPEDSSIYLCSARHDNYGYTFGSGTRLTVV.

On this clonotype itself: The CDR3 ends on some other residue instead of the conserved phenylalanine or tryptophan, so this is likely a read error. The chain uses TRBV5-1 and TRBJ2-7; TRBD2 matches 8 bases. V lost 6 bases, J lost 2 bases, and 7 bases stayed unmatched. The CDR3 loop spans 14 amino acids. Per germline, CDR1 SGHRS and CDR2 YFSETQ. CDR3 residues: CASTTLSGTYEQYS. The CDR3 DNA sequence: TGCGCCAGCACCACCCTTAGCGGGACCTACGAGCAGTACTCC.

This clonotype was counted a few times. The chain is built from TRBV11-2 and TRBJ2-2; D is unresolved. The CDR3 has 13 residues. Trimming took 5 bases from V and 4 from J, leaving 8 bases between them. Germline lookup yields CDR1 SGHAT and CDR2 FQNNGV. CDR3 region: CASSDAFTGELFF. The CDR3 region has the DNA TGTGCCAGCAGCGATGCCTTCACCGGGGAGCTGTTTTTT.

In DNA form, the CDR3 reads TGTGCCAGCAACTCCCAGGGGGCTGGTGGCTACACCTTC. It yields the protein CASNSQGAGGYTF. The rearrangement links TRBV2 to TRBJ1-2; 8 nucleotides align to TRBD1. Germline trimming cut 7 bases from V and 7 bases from J; bases unmatched to any gene: 8. Germline lookup yields CDR1 SNHLY and CDR2 FYNNEI. The CDR3 totals 13 residues.

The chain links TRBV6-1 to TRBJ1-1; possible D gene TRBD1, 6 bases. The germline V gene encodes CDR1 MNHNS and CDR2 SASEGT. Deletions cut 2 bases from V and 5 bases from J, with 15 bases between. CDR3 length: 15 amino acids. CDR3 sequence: CASSESSGVSTEAFF. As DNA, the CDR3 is TGTGCCAGCAGTGAATCGTCAGGGGTGTCTACTGAAGCTTTCTTT.

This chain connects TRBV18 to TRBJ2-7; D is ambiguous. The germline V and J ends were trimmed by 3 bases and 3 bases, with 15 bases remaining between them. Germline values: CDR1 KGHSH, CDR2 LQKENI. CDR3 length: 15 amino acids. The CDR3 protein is CASSPADGPSYEQYF. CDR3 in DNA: TGTGCCAGCTCACCTGCGGACGGGCCAAGCTACGAGCAGTACTTC.

CDR3 loop: CASSLSGQGQETQYF. In DNA, the CDR3 is TGTGCCAGCAGCTTATCCGGGCAGGGGCAAGAGACCCAGTACTTC. The J gene is TRBJ2-5, the V gene TRBV11-3; tentative D call: TRBD1 (6 bases). Germline V gives CDR1 SGHNT, CDR2 YENEEA. V lost 2 bases and J lost 2, with 12 bases in between. This CDR3 contains 15 residues. Full variable domain (outside the CDR3, taken from reference TRBV11-3 and TRBJ2-5): EAGVVQSPRYKIIEKKQPVAFWCNPISGHNTLYWYLQNLGQGPELLIRYENEEAVDDSQLPKDRFSAERLKGVDSTLKIQPAELGDSAVYLCASSLSGQGQETQYFGPGTRLLVL.

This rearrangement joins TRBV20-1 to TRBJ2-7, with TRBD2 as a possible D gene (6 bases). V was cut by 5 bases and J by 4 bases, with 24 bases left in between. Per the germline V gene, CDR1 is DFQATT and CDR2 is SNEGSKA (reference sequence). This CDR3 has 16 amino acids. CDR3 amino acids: CSAPNGLIGSFYEQYF. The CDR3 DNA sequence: TGCAGTGCTCCGAACGGTTTGATCGGGAGTTTTTACGAGCAGTACTTC.

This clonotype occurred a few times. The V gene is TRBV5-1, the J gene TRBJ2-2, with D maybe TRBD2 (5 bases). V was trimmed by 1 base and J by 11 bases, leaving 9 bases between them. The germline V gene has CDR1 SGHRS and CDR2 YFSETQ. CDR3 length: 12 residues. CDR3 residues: CASSLRGVELFF. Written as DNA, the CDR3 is TGCGCCAGCAGCTTGCGGGGAGTTGAGCTGTTTTTT. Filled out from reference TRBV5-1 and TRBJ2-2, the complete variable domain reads KAGVTQTPRYLIKTRGQQVTLSCSPISGHRSVSWYQQTPGQGLQFLFEYFSETQRNKGNFPGRFSGRQFSNSRSEMNVSTLELGDSALYLCASSLRGVELFFGEGSRLTVL.

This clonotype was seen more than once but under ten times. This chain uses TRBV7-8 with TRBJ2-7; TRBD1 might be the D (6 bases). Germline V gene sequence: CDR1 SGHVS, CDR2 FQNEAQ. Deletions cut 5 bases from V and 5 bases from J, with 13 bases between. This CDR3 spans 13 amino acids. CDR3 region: CASSIDRSHEQYF. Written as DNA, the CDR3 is TGTGCCAGCAGCATTGACAGGTCCCACGAGCAGTACTTC.

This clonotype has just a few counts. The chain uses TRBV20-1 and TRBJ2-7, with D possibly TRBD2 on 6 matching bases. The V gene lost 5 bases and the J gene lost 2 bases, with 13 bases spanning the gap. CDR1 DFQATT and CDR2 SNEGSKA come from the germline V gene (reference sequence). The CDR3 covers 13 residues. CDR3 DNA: TGCAGTGCTCAACGGGGGAGGCCCTACGAGCAGTACTTC. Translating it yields CSAQRGRPYEQYF.

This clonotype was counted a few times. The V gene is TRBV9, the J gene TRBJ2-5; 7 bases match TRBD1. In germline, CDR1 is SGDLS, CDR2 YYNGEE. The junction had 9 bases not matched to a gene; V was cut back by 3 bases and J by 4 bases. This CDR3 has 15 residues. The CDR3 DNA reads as TGTGCCAGCAGCGCCTCTCCAACAGGGGTAGAGACCCAGTACTTC. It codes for CASSASPTGVETQYF.

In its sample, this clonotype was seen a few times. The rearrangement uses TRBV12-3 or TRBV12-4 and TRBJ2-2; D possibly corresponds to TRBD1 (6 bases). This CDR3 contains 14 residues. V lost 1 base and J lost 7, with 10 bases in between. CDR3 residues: CASSLEQGIGELFF. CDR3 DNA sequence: TGTGCCAGCAGTTTAGAACAGGGTATCGGGGAGCTGTTTTTT.

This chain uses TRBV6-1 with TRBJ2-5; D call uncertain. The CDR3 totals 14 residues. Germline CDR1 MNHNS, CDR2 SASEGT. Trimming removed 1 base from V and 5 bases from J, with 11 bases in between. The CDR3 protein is CASSEGPSSETQYF. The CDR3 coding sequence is TGTGCCAGCAGTGAAGGGCCCAGCTCGGAGACCCAGTACTTC.

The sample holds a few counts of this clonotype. CDR3 loop: CASAINLDEQYF. In DNA form, the CDR3 reads TGTGCCAGCGCTATCAATTTGGACGAGCAGTACTTC. The rearrangement uses TRBV7-9 and TRBJ2-7; D is unclear. Germline lookup yields CDR1 SEHNR and CDR2 FQNEAQ (reference sequence). Trimming stripped 8 bases from V and 5 bases from J, with 13 bases between. CDR3 length: 12 amino acids.

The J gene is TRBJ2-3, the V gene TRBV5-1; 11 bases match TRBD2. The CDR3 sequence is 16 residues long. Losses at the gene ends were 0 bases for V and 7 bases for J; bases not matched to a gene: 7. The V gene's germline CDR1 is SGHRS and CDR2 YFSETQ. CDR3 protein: CASSLEALAGGNTQYF. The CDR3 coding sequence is TGCGCCAGCAGCTTGGAGGCATTAGCGGGAGGGAATACGCAGTATTTT.

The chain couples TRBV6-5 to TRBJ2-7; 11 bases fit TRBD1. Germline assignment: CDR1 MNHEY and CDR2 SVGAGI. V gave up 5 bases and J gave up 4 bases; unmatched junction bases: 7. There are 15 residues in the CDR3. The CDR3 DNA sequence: TGTGCCAGCAGTGAAAGGGACAGGGGGAGATACGAGCAGTACTTC. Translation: CASSERDRGRYEQYF.

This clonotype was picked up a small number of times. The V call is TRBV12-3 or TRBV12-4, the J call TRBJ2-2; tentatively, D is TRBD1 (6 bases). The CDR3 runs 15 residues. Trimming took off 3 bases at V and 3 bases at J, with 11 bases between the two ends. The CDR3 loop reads CASSFQGLDTGELFF. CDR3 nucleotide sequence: TGTGCCAGCAGTTTTCAGGGGCTGGACACCGGGGAGCTGTTTTTT.

The CDR3 nucleotides read TGTGCCAGCAGCCCCGGGACTAGCGGTCGCGCAGCCTACGAGCAGTACTTC. Protein sequence: CASSPGTSGRAAYEQYF. The V gene is TRBV7-6, the J gene TRBJ2-7, with 11 positions matching TRBD2. V dropped 5 bases and J dropped 2; count of bases not matched to a gene: 11. The CDR3 spans 17 residues. From germline, CDR1 is SGHVS and CDR2 FNYEAQ.

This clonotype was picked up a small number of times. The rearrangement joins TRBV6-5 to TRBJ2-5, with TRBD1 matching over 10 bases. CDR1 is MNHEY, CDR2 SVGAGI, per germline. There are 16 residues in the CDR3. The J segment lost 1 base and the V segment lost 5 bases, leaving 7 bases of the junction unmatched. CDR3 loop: CASSTWTGGGQETQYF. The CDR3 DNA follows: TGTGCCAGCAGTACTTGGACAGGGGGAGGCCAAGAGACCCAGTACTTC.

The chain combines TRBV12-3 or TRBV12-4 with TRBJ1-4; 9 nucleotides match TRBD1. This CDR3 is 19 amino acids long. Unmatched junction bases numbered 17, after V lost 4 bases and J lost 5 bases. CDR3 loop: CASSYRWDRDGVVNEKLFF. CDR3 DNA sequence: TGTGCCAGCAGTTACCGGTGGGACAGGGATGGGGTGGTGAATGAAAAACTGTTTTTT.

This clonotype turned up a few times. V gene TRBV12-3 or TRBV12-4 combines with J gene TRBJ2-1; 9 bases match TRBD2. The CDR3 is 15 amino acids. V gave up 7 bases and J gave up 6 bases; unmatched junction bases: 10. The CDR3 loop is CASKGGLAGPNEQFF. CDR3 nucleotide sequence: TGTGCCAGCAAAGGGGGGCTAGCGGGGCCCAATGAGCAGTTCTTC.

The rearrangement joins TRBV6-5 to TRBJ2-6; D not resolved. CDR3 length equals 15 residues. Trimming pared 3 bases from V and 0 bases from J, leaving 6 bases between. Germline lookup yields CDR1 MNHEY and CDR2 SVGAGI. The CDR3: CASSYMHSGANVLTF. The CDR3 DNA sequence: TGTGCCAGCAGTTATATGCACTCTGGGGCCAACGTCCTGACTTTC.

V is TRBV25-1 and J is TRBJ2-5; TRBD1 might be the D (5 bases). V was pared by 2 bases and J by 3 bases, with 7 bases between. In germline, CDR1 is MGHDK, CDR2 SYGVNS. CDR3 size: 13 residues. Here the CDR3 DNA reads TGTGCCAGCAGTGAACTAGGGGAAGAGACCCAGTACTTC. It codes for CASSELGEETQYF.